This is a list of T cell receptor beta chains from one sample in a study of blood T cell repertoires in COVID-19. Produced via immunoSEQ multiplex PCR; TCRdb's table is partial and in-frame only. The data hold 110,000 to 150,000 clones, with approximately 78% observed a single time. Source material: peripheral blood. These receptors originate from an elderly woman with acute or convalescent COVID-19. Each CDR3 is given with its conserved first and last residue. D genes are given only for firm matches.

v_gene: TRBV7-2
d_gene: -
j_gene: TRBJ1-4
CDR3aa: CASSLGRANEKLFF
CDR3nt: TGTGCCAGCAGCTTAGGGAGGGCTAATGAAAAACTGTTTTTT

v_gene: TRBV27
d_gene: TRBD2
j_gene: TRBJ2-1
CDR3aa: CASSPTSGNYNEQFF
CDR3nt: TGTGCCAGCAGCCCGACTAGCGGCAATTACAATGAGCAGTTCTTC

v_gene: TRBV27
d_gene: TRBD2
j_gene: TRBJ2-1
CDR3aa: CASIPVGTRDYNEQFF
CDR3nt: TGTGCCAGCATCCCTGTTGGGACTAGGGATTACAATGAGCAGTTCTTC

v_gene: TRBV5-1
d_gene: -
j_gene: TRBJ1-6
CDR3aa: CASSLDTRSSYNSPLHF
CDR3nt: TGCGCCAGCAGCTTGGACACCCGGAGCTCCTATAATTCACCCCTCCACTTT

v_gene: TRBV7-2
d_gene: -
j_gene: TRBJ1-4
CDR3aa: CASSSRGWPNEKLFF
CDR3nt: TGTGCCAGCAGCTCCCGAGGGTGGCCTAATGAAAAACTGTTTTTT

v_gene: TRBV30
d_gene: -
j_gene: TRBJ1-2
CDR3aa: CAWTYPRGGYTF
CDR3nt: TGTGCCTGGACCTACCCCAGGGGTGGCTACACCTTC

v_gene: TRBV30
d_gene: -
j_gene: TRBJ2-2
CDR3aa: CAWSQGTNSGELFF
CDR3nt: TGTGCCTGGAGTCAGGGGACGAATTCCGGGGAGCTGTTTTTT

v_gene: TRBV19
d_gene: -
j_gene: TRBJ1-2
CDR3aa: CASRITAGGYTF
CDR3nt: TGTGCCAGTAGAATCACAGCGGGTGGCTACACCTTC

v_gene: TRBV6-6
d_gene: -
j_gene: TRBJ2-5
CDR3aa: CASSYSGLQGTQYF
CDR3nt: TGTGCCAGCAGTTACTCGGGACTTCAAGGGACCCAGTACTTC

v_gene: TRBV6-5
d_gene: -
j_gene: TRBJ1-6
CDR3aa: CAGGDSPLHF
CDR3nt: TGTGCCGGGGGGGATTCACCCCTCCACTTT

v_gene: TRBV28
d_gene: -
j_gene: TRBJ1-5
CDR3aa: CASGPTRAELNQPQHF
CDR3nt: TGTGCCAGCGGACCCACTAGGGCAGAACTGAATCAGCCCCAGCATTTT